Below, 10 T cell receptor beta chains from the same sample are listed, as sequenced in a study of blood T cells in healthy people across ages. Together with a sample-barcoded 5' primer, a J-beta primer mix was included in a second PCR lasting roughly 6 to 12 cycles. Each CDR3 protein gets one entry after TCRdb re-called the 5' RACE reads with MiXCR. The data contain 1.8 million or so distinct CDR3 sequences, approximately 40% of them singletons. The sequencing input was blood. These receptors were obtained from a human donor in good health.

This clonotype has just a few counts. The chain links TRBV7-2 to TRBJ2-7; 9 bases agree with TRBD2. The CDR3 length is 15 residues. Germline lookup yields CDR1 SGHTA and CDR2 FQGNSA. The junction had 8 bases not matched to a gene; V was cut back by 5 bases and J by 3 bases. The CDR3 here is CASSPRSGGIYEQYF. As DNA, the CDR3 is TGTGCCAGCAGCCCACGGAGCGGGGGGATCTACGAGCAGTACTTC.

CDR3 in DNA: TGTGCCAGTGTTTTCGGTAGCGGGGGCCCCTGGCGGACCGGGGAGCTGTTTTTT. This sequence encodes CASVFGSGGPWRTGELFF. V is TRBV25-1 and J is TRBJ2-2, with 9 bases lining up with TRBD2. Losses at the gene ends were 9 bases for V and 5 bases for J; bases not matched to a gene: 19. The CDR3 has 18 residues. Looked up from germline, CDR1 is MGHDK and CDR2 is SYGVNS.

The chain uses TRBV3-1 and TRBJ2-3, with TRBD1 matching over 8 bases. V shed 1 base and J 4 bases; nucleotides not matched to a gene: 10. In germline, CDR1 is LGHDT, CDR2 YNNKEL (reference sequence). The CDR3 spans 17 residues. CDR3 nucleotide sequence: TGTGCCAGCAGCCAAGGGACAGGGAAAATGACGGCAGATACGCAGTATTTT. It specifies CASSQGTGKMTADTQYF.

In its sample, this clonotype was seen a few times. This chain connects TRBV29-1 to TRBJ1-2, with D perhaps matching TRBD1 (5 bases). CDR1 SQVTM and CDR2 ANQGSEA come from the germline V gene. CDR3 length equals 13 residues. V lost 4 bases and J lost 3, with 12 bases in between. The CDR3 is CSVGQTPDYGYTF. CDR3 bases: TGCAGCGTTGGACAGACACCAGACTATGGCTACACCTTC.

The J gene is TRBJ2-1, the V gene TRBV6-6, with D hard to call. V dropped 2 bases and J dropped 2 bases, with 13 bases sitting between them. CDR1 is MNHNY and CDR2 is SVGAGI in the germline V gene (reference sequence). There are 16 residues in the CDR3. The CDR3 loop is CASSYVSRFPYNEQFF. The CDR3 nucleotides read TGTGCCAGCAGTTACGTCTCACGGTTCCCCTACAATGAGCAGTTCTTC.

This clonotype has just a few counts. CDR3 coding DNA: TGTGCCAGCAGCTTACTTACTAGCGGATATAGCACAGATACGCAGTATTTT. Translating gives CASSLLTSGYSTDTQYF. V and J are TRBV7-2 and TRBJ2-3, with 8 nucleotides matching TRBD2. In germline, CDR1 is SGHTA, CDR2 FQGNSA. The CDR3 has 17 amino acids. The trim removed 2 bases at V and 0 bases at J, leaving 7 bases unmatched.

The chain is built from TRBV27 and TRBJ2-1; TRBD2 matches at 8 bases. The CDR3 is made up of 14 amino acids. Germline CDR1 MNHEY, CDR2 SMNVEV (reference sequence). V shed 8 bases, J shed 6 bases, and the junction held 9 bases outside the gene matches. The CDR3 loop is CASQSGGRGNEQFF. The DNA for the CDR3 is TGTGCCAGCCAAAGCGGGGGCCGAGGCAATGAGCAGTTCTTC.

The rearrangement links TRBV24-1 to TRBJ2-4, with D possibly TRBD2 on 5 matching bases. The DNA end is a closer match to TRBJ2-7, so the J assignment may be wrong. CDR3 size: 14 residues. Germline assignment: CDR1 KGHDR and CDR2 SFDVKD. The CDR3 region is CATSDPGRSYEQYF. The CDR3 DNA reads TGTGCCACCAGTGATCCGGGAAGGAGCTACGAGCAGTACTTC.

The rearrangement uses TRBV29-1 and TRBJ1-5; TRBD1 aligns across 7 bases. Germline V lookup: CDR1 SQVTM, CDR2 ANQGSEA. V trimming: 2 bases; J trimming: 6 bases; junction bases outside the gene matches: 7. The length of the CDR3 is 14 residues. The CDR3 spells CSVERGGGGQPQHF. The DNA of the CDR3 is TGCAGCGTTGAAAGAGGGGGCGGAGGTCAGCCCCAGCATTTT. Variable domain in full (rest from reference TRBV29-1 and TRBJ1-5): SAVISQKPSRDICQRGTSLTIQCQVDSQVTMMFWYRQQPGQSLTLIATANQGSEATYESGFVIDKFPISRPNLTFSTLTVSNMSPEDSSIYLCSVERGGGGQPQHFGDGTRLSIL.

CDR3 nucleotides: TGTGCCAGCAGCCCACCGACAGGGGGGCTGTATGAGCAGTTCTTC. Residues: CASSPPTGGLYEQFF. V is TRBV5-6 and J is TRBJ2-1; 9 nucleotides match TRBD1. The length of the CDR3 is 15 residues. The trim removed 4 bases at V and 8 bases at J, leaving 10 bases unmatched. In germline, CDR1 is SGHDT, CDR2 YYEEEE. Full variable domain (outside the CDR3, taken from reference TRBV5-6 and TRBJ2-1): DAGVTQSPTHLIKTRGQQVTLRCSPKSGHDTVSWYQQALGQGPQFIFQYYEEEERQRGNFPDRFSGHQFPNYSSELNVNALLLGDSALYLCASSPPTGGLYEQFFGPGTRLTVL.